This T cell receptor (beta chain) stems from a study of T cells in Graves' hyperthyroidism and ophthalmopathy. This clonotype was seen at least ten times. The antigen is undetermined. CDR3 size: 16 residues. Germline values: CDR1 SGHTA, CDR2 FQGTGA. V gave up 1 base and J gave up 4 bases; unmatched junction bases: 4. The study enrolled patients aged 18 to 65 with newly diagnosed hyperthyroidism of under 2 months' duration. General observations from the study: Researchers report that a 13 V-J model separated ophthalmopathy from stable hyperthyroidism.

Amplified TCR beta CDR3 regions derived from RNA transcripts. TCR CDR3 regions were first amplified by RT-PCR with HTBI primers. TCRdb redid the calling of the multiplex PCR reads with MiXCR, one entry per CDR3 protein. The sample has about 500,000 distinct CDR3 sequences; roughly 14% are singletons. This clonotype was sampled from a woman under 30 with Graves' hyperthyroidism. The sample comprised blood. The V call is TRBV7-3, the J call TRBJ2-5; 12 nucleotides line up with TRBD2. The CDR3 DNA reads TGTGCCAGCAGCTTAAGGCCGGGACTAGCGGGAGAGACCCAGTACTTC. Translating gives CASSLRPGLAGETQYF.